These 7 T cell receptor beta chains were sequenced from one sample in a study. TCRdb called the 5' RACE reads again in MiXCR, with one record for every CDR3 protein. The sample consists of tens of thousands of distinct CDR3 sequences, 20% to 25% of them appearing once. Treg sorting used a CD4+CD25+CD127-/low gate. Sequenced sample: Tregs sorted from blood. These receptors all come from a female donor with breast cancer.

This clonotype has only a few counts. The gene calls are TRBV20-1 and TRBJ1-5; no firm D call. Germline CDR1 DFQATT, CDR2 SNEGSKA (reference sequence). The CDR3 totals 13 residues. V was shortened by 0 bases and J by 6 bases, with 9 bases between the two germline ends. CDR3 protein: CSARDTARQPQHF. CDR3 bases: TGCAGTGCTAGAGATACGGCCCGTCAGCCCCAGCATTTT.

This clonotype appeared a few times. The CDR3 does not close with the conserved phenylalanine or tryptophan, likely indicating a read error. The chain carries TRBV27 and TRBJ2-1; a weak D match, TRBD1 (7 bases). CDR3 length: 14 residues. V was trimmed by 1 base and J by 9 bases, leaving 13 bases between them. Germline V gene sequence: CDR1 MNHEY, CDR2 SMNVEV (reference sequence). As DNA, the CDR3 is TGTGCCAGCAGTTTATTAGGAGGGGGCGGTGAGCAGTTCTCC. This translates into CASSLLGGGGEQFS.

The chain has TRBV7-2 and TRBJ2-7, with 7 bases aligning to TRBD2. This CDR3 contains 15 residues. Germline V gene sequence: CDR1 SGHTA, CDR2 FQGNSA. Trimming took 2 bases from V and 1 from J; bases not matched to a gene: 5. For the CDR3, the DNA is TGTGCCAGCAGCTTAAGCGGGATTCTTTCCTACGAGCAGTACTTC. Amino acids: CASSLSGILSYEQYF.

This clonotype was found many times. V is TRBV12-3 or TRBV12-4 and J is TRBJ1-1, with 10 positions matching TRBD1. The ends lost 5 bases at V and 0 bases at J; junction bases unmatched: 6. This CDR3 is 16 amino acids long. The CDR3 DNA follows: TGTGCCAGCAGTCCAGGACAGGGGGGTCTGAACACTGAAGCTTTCTTT. Translating gives CASSPGQGGLNTEAFF.

This clonotype has more than one count but fewer than ten. The chain employs TRBV2 and TRBJ1-4; D is unresolved. The CDR3 has 14 residues. Between the trimmed V and J ends, which lost 10 bases and 0 bases, there was a span of 12 bases. Germline CDR1 reads SNHLY; CDR2 reads FYNNEI. CDR3 sequence (DNA): TGTGCCACCGGTCCGATACCAACTAATGAAAAACTGTTTTTT. This encodes CATGPIPTNEKLFF.

As concerns this clonotype: A read error is possible here, since a much larger clone lies one base away. The J gene is TRBJ2-7, the V gene TRBV12-3 or TRBV12-4; D ambiguous. The CDR3 length is 16 residues. V was cut by 8 bases and J by 2 bases, with 22 bases left in between. Written as DNA, the CDR3 is TGTGCCAGCGCTCTTGAACCCGTTCCAGTAACCTACGAGCAGTACTTC. Translated: CASALEPVPVTYEQYF.

This clonotype was seen ten or more times. V is TRBV20-1 and J is TRBJ2-1; 10 nucleotides align to TRBD2. The V gene end was trimmed by 5 bases and the J gene end by 7 bases; junction bases not matched to a gene: 8. The CDR3 totals 14 residues. Germline-derived CDR1 and CDR2 are DFQATT and SNEGSKA (reference sequence). Written as DNA, the CDR3 is TGCAGTGCTTACTTAGCGGGAGGTCAGAATGAGCAGTTCTTC. This gives the protein CSAYLAGGQNEQFF.